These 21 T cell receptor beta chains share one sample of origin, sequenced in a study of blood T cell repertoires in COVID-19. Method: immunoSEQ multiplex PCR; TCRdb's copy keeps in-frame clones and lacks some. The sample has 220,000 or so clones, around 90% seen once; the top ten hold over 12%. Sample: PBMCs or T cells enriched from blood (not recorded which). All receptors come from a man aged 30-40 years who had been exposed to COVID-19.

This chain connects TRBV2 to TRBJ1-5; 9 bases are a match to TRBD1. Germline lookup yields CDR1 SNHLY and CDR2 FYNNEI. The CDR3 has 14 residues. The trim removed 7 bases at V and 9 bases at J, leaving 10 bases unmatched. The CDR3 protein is CASTTDRGSSPQHF. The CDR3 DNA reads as TGTGCCAGCACTACGGACAGGGGATCGTCGCCCCAGCATTTT.

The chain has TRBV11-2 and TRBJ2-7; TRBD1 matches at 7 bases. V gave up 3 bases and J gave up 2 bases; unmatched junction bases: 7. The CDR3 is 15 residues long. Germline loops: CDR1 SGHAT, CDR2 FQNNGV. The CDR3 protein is CASSFLRDSPYEQYF. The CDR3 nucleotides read TGTGCCAGCAGCTTTTTAAGGGACAGTCCCTACGAGCAGTACTTC. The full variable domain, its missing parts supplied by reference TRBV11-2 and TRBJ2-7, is EAGVAQSPRYKIIEKRQSVAFWCNPISGHATLYWYQQILGQGPKLLIQFQNNGVVDDSQLPKDRFSAERLKGVDSTLKIQPAKLEDSAVYLCASSFLRDSPYEQYFGPGTRLTVT.

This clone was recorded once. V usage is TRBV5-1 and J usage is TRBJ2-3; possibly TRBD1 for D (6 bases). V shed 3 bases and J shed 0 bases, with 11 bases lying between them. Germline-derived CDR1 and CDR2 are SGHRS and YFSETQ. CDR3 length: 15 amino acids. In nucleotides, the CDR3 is TGCGCCAGCAGCTCAGGACAGTCTAGCACAGATACGCAGTATTTT. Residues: CASSSGQSSTDTQYF.

The CDR3 loop reads CSVRTFSTDTQYF. CDR3 in DNA: TGCAGCGTCCGGACATTCAGCACAGATACGCAGTATTTT. This chain uses TRBV29-1 with TRBJ2-3, with D perhaps matching TRBD1 (5 bases). Trimming cost V 6 bases and J 0 bases, with 10 bases left between them. This CDR3 has 13 amino acids. The V gene's germline CDR1 is SQVTM and CDR2 ANQGSEA.

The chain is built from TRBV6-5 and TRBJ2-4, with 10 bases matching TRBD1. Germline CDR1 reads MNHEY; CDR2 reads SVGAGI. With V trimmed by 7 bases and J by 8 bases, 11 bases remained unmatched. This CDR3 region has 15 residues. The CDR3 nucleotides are TGTGCCAGCACCTACCGGGACAGGGGTGGAGACATTCAGTACTTC. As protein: CASTYRDRGGDIQYF.

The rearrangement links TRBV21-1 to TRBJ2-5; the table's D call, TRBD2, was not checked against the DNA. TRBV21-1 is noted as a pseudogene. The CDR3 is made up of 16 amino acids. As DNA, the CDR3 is TGTGCCAGCAGCAAAGGTGCGGGGGCATCTCAAGAGACCCAGTACTTC. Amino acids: CASSKGAGASQETQYF.

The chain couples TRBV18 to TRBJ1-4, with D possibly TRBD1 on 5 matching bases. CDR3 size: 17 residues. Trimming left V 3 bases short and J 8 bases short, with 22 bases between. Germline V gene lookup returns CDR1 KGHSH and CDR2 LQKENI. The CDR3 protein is CASSPPGTGPGREKLFF. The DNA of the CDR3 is TGTGCCAGCTCACCTCCTGGGACGGGCCCGGGGAGGGAAAAACTGTTTTTT. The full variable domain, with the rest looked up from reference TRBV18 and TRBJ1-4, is NAGVMQNPRHLVRRRGQEARLRCSPMKGHSHVYWYRQLPEEGLKFMVYLQKENIIDESGMPKERFSAEFPKEGPSILRIQQVVRGDSAAYFCASSPPGTGPGREKLFFGSGTQLSVL.

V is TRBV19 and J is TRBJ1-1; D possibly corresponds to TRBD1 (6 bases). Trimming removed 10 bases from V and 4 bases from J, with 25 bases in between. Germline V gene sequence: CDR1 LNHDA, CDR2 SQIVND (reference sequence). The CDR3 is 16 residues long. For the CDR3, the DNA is TGTGCCACCGCAAGTCCCCGAACAGGGAAAGTCACTGAAGCTTTCTTT. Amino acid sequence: CATASPRTGKVTEAFF.

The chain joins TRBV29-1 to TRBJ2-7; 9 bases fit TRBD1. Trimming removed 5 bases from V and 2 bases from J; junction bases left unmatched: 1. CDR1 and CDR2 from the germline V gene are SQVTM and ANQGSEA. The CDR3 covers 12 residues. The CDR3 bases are TGCAGCGTTCGGACAGGGGCCTACGAGCAGTACTTC. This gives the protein CSVRTGAYEQYF.

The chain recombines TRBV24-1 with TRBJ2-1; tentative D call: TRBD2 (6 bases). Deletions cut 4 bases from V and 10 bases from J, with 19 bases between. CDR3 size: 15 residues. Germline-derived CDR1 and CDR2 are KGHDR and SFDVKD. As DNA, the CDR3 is TGTGCCACCAGTGAAGGGGACTCTTCCCCTCAGGAGCAGTTCTTC. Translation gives CATSEGDSSPQEQFF.

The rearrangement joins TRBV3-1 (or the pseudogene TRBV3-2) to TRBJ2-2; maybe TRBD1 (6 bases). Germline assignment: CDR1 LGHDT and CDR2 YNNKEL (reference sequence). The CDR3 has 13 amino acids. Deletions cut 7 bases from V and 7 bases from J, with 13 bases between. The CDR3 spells CASIGRDIGELFF. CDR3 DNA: TGTGCCAGCATCGGCAGGGACATCGGGGAGCTGTTTTTT.

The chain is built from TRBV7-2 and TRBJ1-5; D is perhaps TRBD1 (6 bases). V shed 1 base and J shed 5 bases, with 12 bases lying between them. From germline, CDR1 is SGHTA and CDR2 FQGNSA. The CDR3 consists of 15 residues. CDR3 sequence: CASSLVGGPDQPQHF. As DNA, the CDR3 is TGTGCCAGCAGCTTAGTAGGGGGACCTGATCAGCCCCAGCATTTT.

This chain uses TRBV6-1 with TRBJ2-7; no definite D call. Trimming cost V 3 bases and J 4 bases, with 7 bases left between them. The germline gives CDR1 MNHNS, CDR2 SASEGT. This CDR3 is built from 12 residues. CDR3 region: CASSERQYEQYF. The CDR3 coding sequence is TGTGCCAGCAGTGAGAGGCAATACGAGCAGTACTTC.

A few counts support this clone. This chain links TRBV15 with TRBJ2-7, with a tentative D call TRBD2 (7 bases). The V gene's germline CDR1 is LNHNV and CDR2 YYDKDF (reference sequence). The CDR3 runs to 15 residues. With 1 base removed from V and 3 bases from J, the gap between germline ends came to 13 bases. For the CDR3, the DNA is TGTGCCACCAGCAGAGCGGGAGGCAGGGGCTACGAGCAGTACTTC. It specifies CATSRAGGRGYEQYF.

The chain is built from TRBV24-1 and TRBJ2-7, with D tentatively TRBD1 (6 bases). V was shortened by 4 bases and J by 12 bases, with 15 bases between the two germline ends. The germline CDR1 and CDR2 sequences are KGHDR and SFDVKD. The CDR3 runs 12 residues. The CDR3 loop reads CATSESNRELYF. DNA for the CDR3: TGTGCCACCAGTGAGAGTAACAGGGAGTTGTACTTC.

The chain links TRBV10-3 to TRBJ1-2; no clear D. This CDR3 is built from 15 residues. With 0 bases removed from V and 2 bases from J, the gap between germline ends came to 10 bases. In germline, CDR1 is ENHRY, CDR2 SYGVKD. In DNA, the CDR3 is TGTGCCATCAGTGAGTCAGTAACAGAGAACTATGGCTACACCTTC. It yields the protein CAISESVTENYGYTF.

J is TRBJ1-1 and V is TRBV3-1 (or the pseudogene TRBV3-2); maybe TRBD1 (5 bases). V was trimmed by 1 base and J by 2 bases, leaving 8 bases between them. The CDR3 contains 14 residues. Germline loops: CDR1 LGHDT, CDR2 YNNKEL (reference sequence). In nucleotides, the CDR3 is TGTGCCAGCAGCCAAGGGACATCTAACACTGAAGCTTTCTTT. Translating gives CASSQGTSNTEAFF.

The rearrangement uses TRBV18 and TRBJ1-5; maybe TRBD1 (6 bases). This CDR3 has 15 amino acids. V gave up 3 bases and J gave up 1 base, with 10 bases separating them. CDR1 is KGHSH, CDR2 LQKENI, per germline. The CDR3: CASSPIGTSNQPQHF. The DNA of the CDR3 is TGTGCCAGCTCACCTATAGGGACAAGCAATCAGCCCCAGCATTTT.

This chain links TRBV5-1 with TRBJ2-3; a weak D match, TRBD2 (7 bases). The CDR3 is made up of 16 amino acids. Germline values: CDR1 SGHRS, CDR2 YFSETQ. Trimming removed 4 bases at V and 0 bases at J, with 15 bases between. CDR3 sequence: CASSELGGVSTDTQYF. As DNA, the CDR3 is TGCGCCAGCAGCGAGCTAGGGGGGGTTAGCACAGATACGCAGTATTTT.

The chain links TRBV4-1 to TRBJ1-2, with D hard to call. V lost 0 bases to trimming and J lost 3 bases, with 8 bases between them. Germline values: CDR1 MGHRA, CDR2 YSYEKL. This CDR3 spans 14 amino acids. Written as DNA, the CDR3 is TGCGCCAGCAGCCAAGAGGGCTCTTACTATGGCTACACCTTC. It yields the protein CASSQEGSYYGYTF.

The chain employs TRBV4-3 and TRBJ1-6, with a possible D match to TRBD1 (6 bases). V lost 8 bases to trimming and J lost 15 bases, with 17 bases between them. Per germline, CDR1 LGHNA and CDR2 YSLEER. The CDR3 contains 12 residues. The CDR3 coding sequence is TGCGCCAGCGGTAACAGGGAAGGTGACCTCCACTTT. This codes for CASGNREGDLHF.